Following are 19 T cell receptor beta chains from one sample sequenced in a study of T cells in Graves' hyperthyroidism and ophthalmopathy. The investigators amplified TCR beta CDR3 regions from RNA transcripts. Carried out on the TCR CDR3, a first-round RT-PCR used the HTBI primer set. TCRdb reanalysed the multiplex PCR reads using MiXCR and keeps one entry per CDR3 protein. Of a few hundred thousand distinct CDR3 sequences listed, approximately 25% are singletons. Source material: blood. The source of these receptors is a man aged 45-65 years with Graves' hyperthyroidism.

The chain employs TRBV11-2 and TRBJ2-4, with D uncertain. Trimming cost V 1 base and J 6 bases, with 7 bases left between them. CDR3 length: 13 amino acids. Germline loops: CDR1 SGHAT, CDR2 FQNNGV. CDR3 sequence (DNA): TGTGCCAGCAGCTTAGGCGTAGCAAACATTCAGTACTTC. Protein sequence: CASSLGVANIQYF.

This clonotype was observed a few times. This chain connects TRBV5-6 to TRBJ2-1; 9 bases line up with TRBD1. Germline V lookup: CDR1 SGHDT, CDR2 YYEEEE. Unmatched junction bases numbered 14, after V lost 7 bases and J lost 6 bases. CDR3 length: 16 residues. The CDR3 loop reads CASVNYGDRVINEQFF. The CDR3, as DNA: TGTGCCAGCGTCAATTACGGGGACAGGGTTATCAATGAGCAGTTCTTC. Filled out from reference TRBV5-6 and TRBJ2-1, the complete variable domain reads DAGVTQSPTHLIKTRGQQVTLRCSPKSGHDTVSWYQQALGQGPQFIFQYYEEEERQRGNFPDRFSGHQFPNYSSELNVNALLLGDSALYLCASVNYGDRVINEQFFGPGTRLTVL.

This chain's CDR3 is CASRNPGQGALGYTF. Here the CDR3 DNA reads TGTGCCAGCAGAAATCCGGGACAGGGGGCGTTAGGCTACACCTTC. This chain uses TRBV2 with TRBJ1-2; 12 positions match TRBD1. This CDR3 is built from 15 residues. V dropped 6 bases and J dropped 8; count of bases not matched to a gene: 10. From germline, CDR1 is SNHLY and CDR2 FYNNEI.

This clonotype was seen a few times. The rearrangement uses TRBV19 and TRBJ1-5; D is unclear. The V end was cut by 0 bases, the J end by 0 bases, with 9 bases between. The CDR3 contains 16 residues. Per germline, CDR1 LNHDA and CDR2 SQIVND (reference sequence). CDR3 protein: CASSIEAAHSNQPQHF. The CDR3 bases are TGTGCCAGTAGTATAGAGGCGGCTCATAGCAATCAGCCCCAGCATTTT.

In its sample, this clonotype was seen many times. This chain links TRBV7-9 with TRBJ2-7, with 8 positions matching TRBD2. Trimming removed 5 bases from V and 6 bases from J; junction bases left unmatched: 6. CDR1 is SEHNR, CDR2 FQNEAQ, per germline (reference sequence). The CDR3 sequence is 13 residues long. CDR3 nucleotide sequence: TGTGCCAGCAGCCCGAGCGGGAGCAGCGAGCAGTACTTC. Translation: CASSPSGSSEQYF.

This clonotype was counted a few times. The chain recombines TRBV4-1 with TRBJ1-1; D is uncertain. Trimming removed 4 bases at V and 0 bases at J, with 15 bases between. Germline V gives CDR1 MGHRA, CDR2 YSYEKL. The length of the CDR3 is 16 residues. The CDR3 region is CASSPPLENMNTEAFF. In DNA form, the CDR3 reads TGCGCCAGCAGCCCCCCCTTAGAGAACATGAACACTGAAGCTTTCTTT.

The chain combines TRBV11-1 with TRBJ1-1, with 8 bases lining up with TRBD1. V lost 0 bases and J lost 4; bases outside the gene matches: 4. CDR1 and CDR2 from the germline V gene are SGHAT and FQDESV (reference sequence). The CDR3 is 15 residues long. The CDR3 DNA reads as TGTGCCAGCAGCTTAGCAGACAGGGGTGGCACTGAAGCTTTCTTT. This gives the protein CASSLADRGGTEAFF.

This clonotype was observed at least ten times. The CDR3, as DNA: TGTGCCAGCAGCCAAGGTAAATACACTGAAGCTTTCTTT. It encodes CASSQGKYTEAFF. V usage is TRBV3-1 and J usage is TRBJ1-1; D is undetermined. The CDR3 length is 13 residues. Germline V CDR1 and CDR2: LGHDT, YNNKEL (reference sequence). V was trimmed by 1 base and J by 3 bases, leaving 6 bases between them.

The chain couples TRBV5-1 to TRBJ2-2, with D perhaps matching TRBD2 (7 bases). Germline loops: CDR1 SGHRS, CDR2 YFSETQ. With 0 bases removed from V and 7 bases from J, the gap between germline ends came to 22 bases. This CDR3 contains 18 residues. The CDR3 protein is CASSLANGGRGMNGELFF. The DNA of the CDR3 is TGCGCCAGCAGCTTGGCCAACGGGGGGCGCGGAATGAACGGGGAGCTGTTTTTT.

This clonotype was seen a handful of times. The CDR3 sequence is CASSQDVSPGELFF. As DNA, the CDR3 is TGTGCCAGCAGCCAAGACGTCAGCCCCGGGGAGCTGTTTTTT. The chain joins TRBV3-1 to TRBJ2-2, with D hard to call. This CDR3 contains 14 residues. Germline CDR1 LGHDT, CDR2 YNNKEL (reference sequence). Trimming left V 0 bases short and J 6 bases short, with 8 bases between.

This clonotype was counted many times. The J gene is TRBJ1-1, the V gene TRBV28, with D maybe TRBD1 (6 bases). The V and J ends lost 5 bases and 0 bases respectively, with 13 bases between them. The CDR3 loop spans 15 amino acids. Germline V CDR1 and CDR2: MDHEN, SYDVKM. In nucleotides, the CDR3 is TGTGCCAGCAGTGAATACAGGGAAGTGAACACTGAAGCTTTCTTT. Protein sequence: CASSEYREVNTEAFF.

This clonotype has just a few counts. CDR3 nucleotide sequence: TGTGCCAGCAGCTTAGGGGGGCGGATAAATGAAGCTTTCTTT. Residues: CASSLGGRINEAFF. The chain has TRBV7-9 and TRBJ1-1, with D perhaps matching TRBD1 (6 bases). CDR3 length: 14 residues. Germline V lookup: CDR1 SEHNR, CDR2 FQNEAQ (reference sequence). V dropped 1 base and J dropped 7 bases, with 13 bases sitting between them.

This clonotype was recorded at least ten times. The CDR3 DNA sequence: TGTGCCACCAGTGAACCCGTCGGGACAGGGAGCTCCTACAATGAGCAGTTCTTC. Protein sequence: CATSEPVGTGSSYNEQFF. V usage is TRBV24-1 and J usage is TRBJ2-1, with 9 bases fitting TRBD1. CDR3 length equals 18 residues. The germline V gene encodes CDR1 KGHDR and CDR2 SFDVKD. V shed 4 bases and J 0 bases; nucleotides not matched to a gene: 9.

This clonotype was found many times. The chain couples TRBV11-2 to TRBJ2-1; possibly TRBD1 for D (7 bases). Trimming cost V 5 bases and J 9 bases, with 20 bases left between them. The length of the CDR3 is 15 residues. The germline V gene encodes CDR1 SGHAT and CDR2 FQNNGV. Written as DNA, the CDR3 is TGTGCCAGCAGCCGAACAGGGGACTCCCTAACTGAGCAGTTCTTC. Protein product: CASSRTGDSLTEQFF.

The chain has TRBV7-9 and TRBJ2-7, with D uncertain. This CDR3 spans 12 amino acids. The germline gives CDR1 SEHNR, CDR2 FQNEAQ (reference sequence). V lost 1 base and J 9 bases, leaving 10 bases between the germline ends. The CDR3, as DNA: TGTGCCAGCAGCTTAGGGCCGCTAACGCAGTACTTC. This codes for CASSLGPLTQYF.

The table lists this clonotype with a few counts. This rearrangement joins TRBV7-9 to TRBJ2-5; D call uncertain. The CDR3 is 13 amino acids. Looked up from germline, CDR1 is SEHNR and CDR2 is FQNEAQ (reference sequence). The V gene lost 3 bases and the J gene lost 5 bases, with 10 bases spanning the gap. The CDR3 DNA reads TGTGCCAGCAGCTTGACTGTATCGGAGACCCAGTACTTC. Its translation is CASSLTVSETQYF.

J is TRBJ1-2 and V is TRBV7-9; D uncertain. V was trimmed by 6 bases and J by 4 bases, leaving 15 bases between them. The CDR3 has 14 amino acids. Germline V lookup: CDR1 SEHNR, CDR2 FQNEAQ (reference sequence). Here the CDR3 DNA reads TGTGCCAGCAGTCCAACTCTGGAGGGCTATGGCTACACCTTC. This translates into CASSPTLEGYGYTF.

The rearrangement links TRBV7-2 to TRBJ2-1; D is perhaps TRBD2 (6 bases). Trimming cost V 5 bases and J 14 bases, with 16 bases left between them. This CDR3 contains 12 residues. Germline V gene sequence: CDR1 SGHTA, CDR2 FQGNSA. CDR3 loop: CASSQTSQREFF. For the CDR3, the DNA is TGTGCCAGCAGCCAAACGTCCCAGCGGGAGTTCTTC.

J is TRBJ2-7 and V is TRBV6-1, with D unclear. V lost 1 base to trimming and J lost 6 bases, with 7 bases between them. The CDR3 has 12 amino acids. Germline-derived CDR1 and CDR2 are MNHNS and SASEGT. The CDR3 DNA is TGTGCCAGCAGTGAAGTAGTTGCCGAGCAGTACTTC. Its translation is CASSEVVAEQYF.